The T cell receptor (beta chain) described here comes from a study of radiotherapy plus CTLA-4 blockade in lung cancer. The CDR3 is made up of 11 amino acids. V was trimmed by 0 bases and J by 10 bases, leaving 9 bases between them. Germline CDR1 DFQATT, CDR2 SNEGSKA (reference sequence). TCRdb keeps only in-frame clones here, not all; method: immunoSEQ multiplex PCR. Counted here are roughly 42,000 clones, 75% to 80% occurring once; the ten biggest clones make up 20% to 30%. The sample holds one count of this clone. This chain connects TRBV20-1 to TRBJ1-1; a possible D gene is TRBD1 (5 bases). The source material was peripheral blood, sampled from a patient treated with radiotherapy plus ipilimumab. This receptor was obtained from a human donor with non-small cell lung cancer that progressed on radiotherapy plus ipilimumab. In nucleotides, the CDR3 is TGCAGTGCTAGAGAGGGCAGGGTAGCTTTCTTT. It codes for CSAREGRVAFF.